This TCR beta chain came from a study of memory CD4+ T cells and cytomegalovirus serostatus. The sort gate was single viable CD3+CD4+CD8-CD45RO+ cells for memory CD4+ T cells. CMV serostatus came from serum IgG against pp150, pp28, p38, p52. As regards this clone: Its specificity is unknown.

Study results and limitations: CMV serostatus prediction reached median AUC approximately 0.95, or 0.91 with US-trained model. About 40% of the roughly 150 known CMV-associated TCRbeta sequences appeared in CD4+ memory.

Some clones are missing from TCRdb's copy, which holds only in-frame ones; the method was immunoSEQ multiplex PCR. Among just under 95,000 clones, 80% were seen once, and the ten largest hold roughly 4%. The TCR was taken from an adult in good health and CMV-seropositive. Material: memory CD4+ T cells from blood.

CDR3 region: CASSYRFYEQYF. DNA of the CDR3: TGTGCCAGCAGTTACCGTTTCTACGAGCAGTACTTC. This chain links TRBV6-5 with TRBJ2-7; D gene uncertain. This CDR3 region has 12 residues. Germline V gene sequence: CDR1 MNHEY, CDR2 SVGAGI. V dropped 2 bases and J dropped 3 bases, with 5 bases sitting between them.